This T cell receptor beta chain was sequenced in a study of blood T cell repertoires in COVID-19 (dated by TCRdb to the early 2020s). About the study as a whole: The collaborator samples originated in the United States, Italy and Spain and spanned the acute and convalescent phases of COVID-19. The material from the prospective study consisted of cDNA or gDNA derived from T cells, B-cell-depleted T cells, or PBMCs. Subjects who had been exposed to COVID-19, were actively infected with it, or had recovered from it provided the deeply sampled blood TCRbeta repertoires that made up the dataset. The repertoires were made available in a free public database intended to serve as a resource for research on the immune response to SARS-CoV-2. The samples were drawn from the first 160 participants of the ongoing ImmuneRACE study and from 950 to 1,500 subjects provided by 6 global collaborators. Nearly every sample came with metadata listing a de-identified subject ID, COVID-19 status, age in years and sex. HLA class I and class II types, where available, came from metadata supplied by the sample provider rather than from assay-based typing.

The immunoSEQ Assay, a bias-controlled multiplex PCR, was used to amplify TCRbeta CDR3 regions from genomic DNA. In the source study's methods: Nucleated cell counts per sample were estimated from amplification of reference gene primers within the assay. To quantify the absolute abundance of each unique TCRbeta CDR3 rearrangement, sequence reads were collapsed and filtered. Productive Simpson clonality was computed per sample as the square root of Simpson's diversity index over productive rearrangements. The table was pulled from immuneACCESS by TCRdb, which kept in-frame rearrangements only. Such tables lose some clones; where checked, under half of the loss comes from unresolved V genes, and the rest has no known cause. V, J and clone size derive from that table, while D and trimming were established from the DNA sequence. Present in this sample are about 110,000 clones, 81% of which were seen just once. Of the sample, 37% is held by the ten largest clones.

Whole blood was collected in K2EDTA tubes by collaborating institutions according to the institutions' own protocols. For TCRbeta analysis, collaborators shipped samples in one of three forms: frozen whole blood, isolated PBMCs, or DNA extracted from either of those sample types. Summary of the overall study and its limitations: The quantity of clinical and demographic metadata differed by source and by participant and was supplied without curation.

Ends trimmed: V by 2 bases, J by 6 bases; bases unmatched to a gene: 19. Based on the germline V gene, the CDR1 and CDR2 sequences are MGHRA and YSYEKL. The cysteine opens and the phenylalanine closes a CDR3 of 19 amino acids. The read is trimmed to its CDR3 DNA, 57 bases read in frame from base 1. This clone was counted a single time. Its antigen is not yet known. Nothing much larger sits one base from this clone, and base qualities are not available. This TCR was recovered from an elderly man with acute or convalescent COVID-19. Sequencing was carried out using peripheral blood. The rearrangement joined TRBV4-1 to TRBJ2-3; 8 bases in the junction line up with TRBD2. The CDR3 corresponds to CASSQSIAGGWASSDTQYF. In nucleotide form, the sequence is TGCGCCAGCAGCCAATCCATCGCGGGGGGCTGGGCTAGCTCGGATACGCAGTATTTT.